This TCR beta chain originates from a study of post-analysis software for immune sequencing data. Across the whole study: Relapsing-remitting, secondary progressive and progressive-relapsing forms of multiple sclerosis all featured among disease courses. General study findings and limits: Relative to controls, patients with multiple sclerosis showed significantly lower normalized Chao1 diversity. Strong co-clustering by F measure linked samples that shared a preparation batch. TRBV segments more frequent in patients than in controls numbered five and included TRBV5-6, TRBV5-1 and TRBV20-1.

The CDR3 is 18 amino acids. In germline, CDR1 is SQVTM, CDR2 ANQGSEA. V dropped 6 bases and J dropped 0 bases, with 24 bases sitting between them. Libraries were made from TCR beta cDNA, and they carried unique molecular identifiers. Between roughly 1 and 10 million T cells gave rise to 450,000 to 650,000 cDNA molecules. A single record per CDR3 protein comes from TCRdb applying MiXCR to the PCR reads. In the table there are about 460,000 distinct CDR3 sequences, less than 45% of which are singletons. This clonotype was observed a handful of times. What it binds is not known. The material sequenced was blood. The sequence derives from a girl between 10 and 17 years old with multiple sclerosis. The chain uses TRBV29-1 and TRBJ2-1; weak D call: TRBD1 (6 bases). For the CDR3, the DNA is TGCAGCGTACGCACAGGGTCCCATACACCTACCTCCTACAATGAGCAGTTCTTC. Protein: CSVRTGSHTPTSYNEQFF.